This T cell receptor beta chain was found in a study of T cell responses to AZD1222 COVID-19 vaccine. About the research overall: Pooling covered second doses at about 4 or about 12 weeks. Findings of the study overall: Donors were mostly white British, more females; clonal diversity possibly underestimated. Per reports, nearly half of all spike-specific TCRs target regions that are unmutated in variants. The study found vaccine-associated CD4 TCRs spanning spike, dominant at 160-218 and 743-854.

Per the germline V gene, CDR1 is GTSNPN and CDR2 is SVGIG (reference sequence). Trimming removed 4 bases from V and 8 bases from J, with 14 bases in between. CDR3 size: 13 residues. As to this clone: Its antigen remains unidentified.

The protocol was immunoSEQ multiplex PCR, while the TCRdb copy is restricted to in-frame clones and leaves out a portion. The sample holds about 170,000 clones, about nine tenths seen once. The genes are TRBV30 and TRBJ2-2; possibly TRBD2 for D (5 bases). The TCR comes from an adult in good health. The specimen was peripheral blood, collected on day 0 of AZD1222 vaccination. The CDR3 sequence is CAWTRGSSGELFF. The CDR3 DNA reads as TGTGCCTGGACACGGGGATCGTCTGGGGAGCTGTTTTTT.